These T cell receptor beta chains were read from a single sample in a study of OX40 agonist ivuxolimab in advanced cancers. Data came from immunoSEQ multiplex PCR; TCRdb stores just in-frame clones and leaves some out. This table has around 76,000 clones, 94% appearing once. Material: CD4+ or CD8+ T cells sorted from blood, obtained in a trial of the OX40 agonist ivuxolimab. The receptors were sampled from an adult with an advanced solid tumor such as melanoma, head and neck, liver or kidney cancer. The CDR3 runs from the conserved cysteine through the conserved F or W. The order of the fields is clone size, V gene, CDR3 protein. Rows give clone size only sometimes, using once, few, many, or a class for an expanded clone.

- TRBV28 CASSLALAGGPLNEQFF
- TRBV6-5 CASRPGRIQETQYF
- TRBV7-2 CASSVTGGGFNEQFF
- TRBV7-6 CASSPNPTMWQETQYF
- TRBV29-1 CSVFTSGGADTQYF
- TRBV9 CASSVVLAADTQYF
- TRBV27 CASSFLGAGLGEQFF
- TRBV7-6 CASSLETTETQYF
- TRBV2 CASSEAHRAEETQYF
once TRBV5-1 CASSFEGVNTEAFF
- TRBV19 CASSIGGQETQYF
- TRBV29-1 CSVEGGEREELETQYF
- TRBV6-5 CASSSFEGSTEAFF
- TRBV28 CASSPANYGYTF
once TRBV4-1 CASSQLRGPYEQYF
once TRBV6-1 CASTELRDIAYEQYF
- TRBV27 CASSHFSNQPQHF
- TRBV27 CASRATGVGNTIYF
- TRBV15 CATSRWVAGNQPQHF
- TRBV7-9 CASSLEGPEQYF
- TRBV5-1 CASSLGQGLYEQYF
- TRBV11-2 CASSLVGREAFF
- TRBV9 CASSAGGSGSGETQYF
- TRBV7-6 CASSLAPWREGNTEAFF